Described below is a single T cell receptor (beta chain) sequence and its context. This sample is drawn from a study of blood T cell repertoires in COVID-19. Authors' data handling: Amplified reference gene primers provided the basis for estimating nucleated cell counts. Produced via immunoSEQ multiplex PCR; TCRdb's table is partial and in-frame only. V and J calls and clone size come straight from that table; D and trimming were deduced from the DNA. The sample has 400,000 or so clones; over 75% are singletons. The V end lost 3 bases, the J end lost 2 bases, and 12 bases lay between the germline ends. CDR1 and CDR2 from the germline V gene are SGDLS and YYNGEE. The CDR3 is 15 amino acids.

The chain links TRBV9 to TRBJ2-1; D may be TRBD1 (6 bases). Sequenced input: PBMCs or T cells enriched from blood (not recorded which). The sequence came from a man aged 35 to 55 in a cohort exposed to, infected with or recovered from COVID-19 (not recorded which). In nucleotides, the CDR3 is TGTGCCAGCAGCGCCGGGACACGGACCTACAATGAGCAGTTCTTC. This encodes CASSAGTRTYNEQFF.